The clone carrying this T cell receptor (beta chain) is a singleton in its sample. Its antigen is as yet unknown. The data derive from a study of T-cell memory formation after mild COVID-19. For the study at large: Across donors, TCR clusters were largely donor specific. General study points: Pre-infection memory held some responding clones, suggesting pre-existing cross-reactive T cells responded. Contracting CD8+ clones were enriched in EMRA, CD4+ mainly in CM and EM.

V shed 5 bases and J 7 bases; nucleotides not matched to a gene: 6. The CDR3 has 15 residues. In germline, CDR1 is MNHEY, CDR2 SMNVEV (reference sequence). Libraries for TCRalpha and TCRbeta carried sample barcodes and unique molecular identifiers via 5'RACE. TCRdb reprocessed the 5' RACE reads via MiXCR and lists one record per CDR3 protein. The sample yields around 50,000 distinct CDR3 sequences, around 10% seen once. This receptor was obtained from a man aged 18 to 29 who had mild COVID-19 (a few samples of this study predate the infection). Cell type and time point are not known. V usage is TRBV27 and J usage is TRBJ2-2; 11 bases are a match to TRBD2. The sample was PBMCs or a T cell subset sorted from them (not recorded which). CDR3 sequence: CASSAQTSGVGELFF. DNA of the CDR3: TGTGCCAGCAGTGCTCAGACTAGCGGGGTCGGGGAGCTGTTTTTT.